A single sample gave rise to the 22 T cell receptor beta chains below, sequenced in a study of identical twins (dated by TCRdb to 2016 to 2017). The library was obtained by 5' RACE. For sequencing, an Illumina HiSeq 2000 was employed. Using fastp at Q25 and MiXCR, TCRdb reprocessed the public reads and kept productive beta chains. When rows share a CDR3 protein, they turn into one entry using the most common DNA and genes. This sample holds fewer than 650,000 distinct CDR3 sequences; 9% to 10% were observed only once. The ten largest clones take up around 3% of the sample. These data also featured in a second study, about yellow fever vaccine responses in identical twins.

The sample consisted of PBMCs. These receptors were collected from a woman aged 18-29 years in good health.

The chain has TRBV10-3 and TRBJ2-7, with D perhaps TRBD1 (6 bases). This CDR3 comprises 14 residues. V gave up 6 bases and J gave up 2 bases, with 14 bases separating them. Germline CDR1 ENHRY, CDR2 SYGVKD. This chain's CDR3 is CAIRPRDNPYEQYF. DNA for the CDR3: TGTGCCATCAGGCCCCGGGACAACCCCTACGAGCAGTACTTC.

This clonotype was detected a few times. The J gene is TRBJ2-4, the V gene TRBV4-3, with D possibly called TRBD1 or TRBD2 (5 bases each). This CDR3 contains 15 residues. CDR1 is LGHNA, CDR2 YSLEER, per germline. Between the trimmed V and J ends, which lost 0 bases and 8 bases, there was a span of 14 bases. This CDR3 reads CASSQDRGREYIQYF. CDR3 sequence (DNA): TGCGCCAGCAGCCAAGATCGGGGCAGGGAGTACATTCAGTACTTC.

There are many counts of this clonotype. Here the CDR3 reads CSARDVGPRSSYNEQFF. The CDR3 coding sequence is TGCAGTGCTAGAGATGTGGGACCCAGGAGCTCCTACAATGAGCAGTTCTTC. The J gene is TRBJ2-1, the V gene TRBV20-1; D tentatively reads TRBD1 or TRBD2 (5 bases each). Germline values: CDR1 DFQATT, CDR2 SNEGSKA (reference sequence). V was trimmed by 0 bases and J by 0 bases, leaving 15 bases between them. The CDR3 length is 17 residues.

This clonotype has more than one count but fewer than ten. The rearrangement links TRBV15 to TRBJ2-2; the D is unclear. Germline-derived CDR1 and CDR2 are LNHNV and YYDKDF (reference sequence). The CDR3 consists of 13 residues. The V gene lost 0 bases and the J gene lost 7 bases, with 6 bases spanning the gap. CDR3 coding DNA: TGTGCCACCAGCAGAGATCGAGTCGGGGAGCTGTTTTTT. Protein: CATSRDRVGELFF.

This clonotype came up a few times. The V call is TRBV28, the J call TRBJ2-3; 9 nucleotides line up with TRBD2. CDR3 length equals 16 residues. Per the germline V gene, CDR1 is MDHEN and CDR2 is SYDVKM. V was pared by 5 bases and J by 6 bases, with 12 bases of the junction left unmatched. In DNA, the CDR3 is TGTGCCAGCAGTCCCGGTTGGGCGGGAGGGGGCGATACGCAGTATTTT. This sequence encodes CASSPGWAGGGDTQYF.

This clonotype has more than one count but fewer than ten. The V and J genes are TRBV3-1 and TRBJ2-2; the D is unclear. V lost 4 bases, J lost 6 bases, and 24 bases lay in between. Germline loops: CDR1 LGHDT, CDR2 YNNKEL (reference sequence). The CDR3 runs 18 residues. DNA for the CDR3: TGTGCCAGCAGCCCCGCCGACTTCATAGCTGTTGTCTCCGGGGAGCTGTTTTTT. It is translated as CASSPADFIAVVSGELFF.

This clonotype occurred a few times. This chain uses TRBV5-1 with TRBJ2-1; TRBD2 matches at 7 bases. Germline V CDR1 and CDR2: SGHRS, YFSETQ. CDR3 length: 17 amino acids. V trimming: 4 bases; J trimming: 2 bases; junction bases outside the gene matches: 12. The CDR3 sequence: CASSPGSGATTYNEQFF. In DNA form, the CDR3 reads TGCGCCAGCAGCCCGGGGAGCGGGGCGACGACCTACAATGAGCAGTTCTTC.

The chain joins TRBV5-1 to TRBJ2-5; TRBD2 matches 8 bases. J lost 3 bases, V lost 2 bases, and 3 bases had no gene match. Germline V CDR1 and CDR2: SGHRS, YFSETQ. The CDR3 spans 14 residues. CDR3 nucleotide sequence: TGCGCCAGCAGCTTTACAGCGGGAGAAGAGACCCAGTACTTC. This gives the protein CASSFTAGEETQYF.

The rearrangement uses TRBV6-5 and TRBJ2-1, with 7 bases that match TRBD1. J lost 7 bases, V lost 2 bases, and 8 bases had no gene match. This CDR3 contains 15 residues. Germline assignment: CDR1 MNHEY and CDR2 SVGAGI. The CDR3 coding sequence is TGTGCCAGCAGTTACGGGACAGTGGGTGAAAATGAGCAGTTCTTC. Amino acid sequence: CASSYGTVGENEQFF.

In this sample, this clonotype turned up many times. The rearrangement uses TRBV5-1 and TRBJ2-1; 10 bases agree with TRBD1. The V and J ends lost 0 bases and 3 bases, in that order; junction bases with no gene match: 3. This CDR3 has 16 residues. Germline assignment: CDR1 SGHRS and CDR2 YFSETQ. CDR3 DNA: TGCGCCAGCAGCTTGGGACAGGGGGCATTCTACAATGAGCAGTTCTTC. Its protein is CASSLGQGAFYNEQFF.

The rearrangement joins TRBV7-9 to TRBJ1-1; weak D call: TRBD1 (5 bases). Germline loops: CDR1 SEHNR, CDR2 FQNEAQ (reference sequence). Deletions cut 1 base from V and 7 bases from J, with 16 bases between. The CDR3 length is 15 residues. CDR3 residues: CASSLVRSAGVEAFF. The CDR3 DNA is TGTGCCAGCAGCTTAGTACGAAGTGCGGGGGTTGAAGCTTTCTTT. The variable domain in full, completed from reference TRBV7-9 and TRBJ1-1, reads DTGVSQNPRHKITKRGQNVTFRCDPISEHNRLYWYRQTLGQGPEFLTYFQNEAQLEKSRLLSDRFSAERPKGSFSTLEIQRTEQGDSAMYLCASSLVRSAGVEAFFGQGTRLTVV.

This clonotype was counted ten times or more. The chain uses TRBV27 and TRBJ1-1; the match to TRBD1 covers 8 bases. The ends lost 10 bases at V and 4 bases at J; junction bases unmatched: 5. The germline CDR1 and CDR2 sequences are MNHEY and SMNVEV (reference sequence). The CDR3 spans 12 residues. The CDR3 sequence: CATVDRGTEAFF. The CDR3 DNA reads TGTGCCACCGTAGACAGGGGCACTGAAGCTTTCTTT.

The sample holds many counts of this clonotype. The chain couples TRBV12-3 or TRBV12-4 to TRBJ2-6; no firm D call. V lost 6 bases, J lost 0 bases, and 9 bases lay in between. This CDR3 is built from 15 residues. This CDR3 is CASRLESSGANVLTF. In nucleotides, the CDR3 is TGTGCCAGCAGGTTGGAGAGCTCTGGGGCCAACGTCCTGACTTTC.

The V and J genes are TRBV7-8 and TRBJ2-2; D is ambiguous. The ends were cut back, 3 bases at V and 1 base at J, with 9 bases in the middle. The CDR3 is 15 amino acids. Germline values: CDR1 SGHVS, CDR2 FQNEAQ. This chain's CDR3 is CASSFDILNTGELFF. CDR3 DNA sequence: TGTGCCAGCAGCTTTGACATATTGAACACCGGGGAGCTGTTTTTT.

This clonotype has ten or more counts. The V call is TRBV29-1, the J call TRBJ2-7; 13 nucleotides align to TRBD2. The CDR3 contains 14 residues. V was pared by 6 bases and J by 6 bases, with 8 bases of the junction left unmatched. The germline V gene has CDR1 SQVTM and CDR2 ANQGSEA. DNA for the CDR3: TGCAGCGTCGCCACACTAGCGGGAGGGTCCGAGCAGTACTTC. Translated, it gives CSVATLAGGSEQYF.

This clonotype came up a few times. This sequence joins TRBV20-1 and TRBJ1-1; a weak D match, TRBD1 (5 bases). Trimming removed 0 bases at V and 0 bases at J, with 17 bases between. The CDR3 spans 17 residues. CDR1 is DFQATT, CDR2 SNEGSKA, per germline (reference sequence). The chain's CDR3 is CSARDRDWELMNTEAFF. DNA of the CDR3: TGCAGTGCTAGAGATCGGGACTGGGAACTAATGAACACTGAAGCTTTCTTT.

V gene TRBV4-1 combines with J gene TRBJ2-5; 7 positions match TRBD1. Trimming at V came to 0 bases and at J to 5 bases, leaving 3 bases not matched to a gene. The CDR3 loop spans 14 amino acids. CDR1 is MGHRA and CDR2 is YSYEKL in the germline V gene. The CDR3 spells CASSQETGFETQYF. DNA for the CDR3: TGCGCCAGCAGCCAAGAGACAGGGTTCGAGACCCAGTACTTC.

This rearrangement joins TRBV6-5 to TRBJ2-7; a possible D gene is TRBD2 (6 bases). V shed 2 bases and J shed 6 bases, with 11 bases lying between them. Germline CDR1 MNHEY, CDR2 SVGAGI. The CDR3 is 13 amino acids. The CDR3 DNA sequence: TGTGCCAGCAGTTACGCTCGGGGGAGCGAGCAGTACTTC. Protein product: CASSYARGSEQYF.

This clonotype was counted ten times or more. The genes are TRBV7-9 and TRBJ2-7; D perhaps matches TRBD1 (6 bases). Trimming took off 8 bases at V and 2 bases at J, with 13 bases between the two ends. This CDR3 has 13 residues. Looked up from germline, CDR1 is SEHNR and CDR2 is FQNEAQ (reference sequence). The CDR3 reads CASSPSGAYEQYF. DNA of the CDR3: TGTGCCAGCTCACCCTCAGGGGCCTACGAGCAGTACTTC.

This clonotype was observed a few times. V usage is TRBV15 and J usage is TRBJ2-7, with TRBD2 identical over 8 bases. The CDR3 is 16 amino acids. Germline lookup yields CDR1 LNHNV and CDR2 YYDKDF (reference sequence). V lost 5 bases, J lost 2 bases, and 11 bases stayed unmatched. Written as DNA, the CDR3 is TGTGCCACCAGCCCGGGGGGGAGTTTAAGAGCCTACGAGCAGTACTTC. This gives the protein CATSPGGSLRAYEQYF.

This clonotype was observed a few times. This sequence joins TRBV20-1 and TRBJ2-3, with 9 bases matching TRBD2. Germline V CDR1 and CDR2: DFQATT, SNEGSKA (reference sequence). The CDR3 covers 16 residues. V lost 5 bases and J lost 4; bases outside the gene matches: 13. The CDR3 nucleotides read TGCAGTGCTCTACCTCCTAGCGGGGTTTCTCCAGATACGCAGTATTTT. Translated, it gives CSALPPSGVSPDTQYF.

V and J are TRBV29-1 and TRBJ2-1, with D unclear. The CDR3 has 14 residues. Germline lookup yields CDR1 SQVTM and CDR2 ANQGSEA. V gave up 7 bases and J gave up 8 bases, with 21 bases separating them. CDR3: CSANRVAQSDEQFF. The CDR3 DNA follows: TGCAGCGCCAACCGAGTGGCGCAGTCGGATGAGCAGTTCTTC.